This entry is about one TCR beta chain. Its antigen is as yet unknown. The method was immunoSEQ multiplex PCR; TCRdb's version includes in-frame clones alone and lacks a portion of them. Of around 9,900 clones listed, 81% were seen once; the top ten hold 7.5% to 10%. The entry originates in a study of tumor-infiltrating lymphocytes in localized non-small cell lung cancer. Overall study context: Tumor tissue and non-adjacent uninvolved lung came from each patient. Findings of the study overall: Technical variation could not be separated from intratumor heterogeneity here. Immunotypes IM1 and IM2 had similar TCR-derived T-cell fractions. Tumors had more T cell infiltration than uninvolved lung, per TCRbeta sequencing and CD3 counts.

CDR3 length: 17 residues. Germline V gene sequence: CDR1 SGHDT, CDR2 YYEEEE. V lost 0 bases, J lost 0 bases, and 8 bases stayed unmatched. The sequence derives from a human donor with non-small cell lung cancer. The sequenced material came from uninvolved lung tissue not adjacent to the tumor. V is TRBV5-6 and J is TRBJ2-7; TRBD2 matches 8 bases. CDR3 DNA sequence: TGTGCCAGCAGCTTGGGTCCTATAGCGGGATTCTCCTACGAGCAGTACTTC. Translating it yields CASSLGPIAGFSYEQYF.